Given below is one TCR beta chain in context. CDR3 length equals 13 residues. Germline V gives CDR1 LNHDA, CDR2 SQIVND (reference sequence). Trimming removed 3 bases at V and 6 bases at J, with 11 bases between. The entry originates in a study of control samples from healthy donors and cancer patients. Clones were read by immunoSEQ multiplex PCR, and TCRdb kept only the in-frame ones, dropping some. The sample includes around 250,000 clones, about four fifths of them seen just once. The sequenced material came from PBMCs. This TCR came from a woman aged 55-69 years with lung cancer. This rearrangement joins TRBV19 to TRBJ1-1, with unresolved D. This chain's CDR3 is CASSIAPDAEAFF. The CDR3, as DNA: TGTGCCAGTAGTATCGCCCCGGACGCTGAAGCTTTCTTT.